This TCR beta chain was identified in a study of OX40 agonist ivuxolimab in advanced cancers. Study information: The eligibility criteria allowed prior anti-PD-1, anti-PD-L1 or anti-CTLA-4 therapy, and about 40% had some. Study outcomes and limitations: The 0.1-3.0 mg/kg partial responders had among the lowest clonal expansion.

The CDR3 covers 18 residues. V dropped 2 bases and J dropped 0 bases, with 14 bases sitting between them. Germline CDR1 and CDR2: MRHNA and SNTAGT. On this clone: Its target is not known.

TCRdb's table, derived via immunoSEQ multiplex PCR, lists solely in-frame clones and lacks some. This sample has 68,000 or so clones; about 89% occur once, and the top ten carry approximately 2.1%. The rearrangement links TRBV6-4 to TRBJ2-6; D possibly corresponds to TRBD1 (6 bases). The receptor's source is an adult with an advanced solid tumor such as melanoma, head and neck, liver or kidney cancer. The specimen was CD4+ or CD8+ T cells sorted from blood, collected in a trial of the OX40 agonist ivuxolimab. The CDR3 reads CASSDNSQGDSGANVLTF. In DNA, the CDR3 is TGTGCCAGCAGTGACAACTCACAGGGTGACTCTGGGGCCAACGTCCTGACTTTC.